The 19 T cell receptor beta chains below were found in one sample sequenced in a study of HIV-infected children after antiretroviral therapy interruption. Unique molecular identifiers were included in an RNA-based 3' RACE TCR library. TCRdb re-called the 3' RACE reads with MiXCR, one entry per CDR3 protein. This sample has around 41,000 distinct CDR3 sequences, with approximately 6.1% found just once. Treatment defined: PENTA 11 planned treatment interruption arm or continuous ART arm. The sequenced sample was CD45RA+ CD4+ T cells from PBMCs, pooled from several time points, obtained from a donor given antiretroviral therapy, either interrupted or continuous. Subset reported: naive CD4+ CD45RA+ CD45RO- T cells. The receptors were sampled from a pool of human donors with HIV.

Many counts were recorded for this clonotype. The J gene is TRBJ2-7, the V gene TRBV10-2; D gene uncertain. CDR3 size: 13 residues. CDR1 WSHSY and CDR2 SAAADI come from the germline V gene. V shed 4 bases and J shed 2 bases, with 9 bases lying between them. The CDR3, as DNA: TGCGCCAGCAGTGGTAGTCCGCCCTACGAGCAGTACTTC. This codes for CASSGSPPYEQYF.

This clonotype was observed many times. V is TRBV20-1 and J is TRBJ2-7; 9 bases match TRBD1. This CDR3 is built from 16 residues. Per the germline V gene, CDR1 is DFQATT and CDR2 is SNEGSKA (reference sequence). Germline trimming cut 6 bases from V and 2 bases from J; bases unmatched to any gene: 14. CDR3 sequence reads: CSASPVQGAYTYEQYF. In nucleotides, the CDR3 is TGCAGTGCCTCCCCCGTACAGGGGGCCTATACCTACGAGCAGTACTTC.

This clonotype was detected many times. The chain carries TRBV23-1 and TRBJ2-4; D not certain. TRBV23-1 is an ORF; its function is uncertain. Trimming cost V 1 base and J 15 bases, with 19 bases left between them. This CDR3 spans 14 amino acids. The CDR3: CASSQFGATASWYF. The CDR3 nucleotides are TGCGCCAGCAGTCAATTTGGAGCCACAGCCTCTTGGTACTTC.

This clonotype showed up many times. This chain links TRBV7-2 with TRBJ2-1, with a possible D match to TRBD1 (6 bases). With 5 bases removed from V and 7 bases from J, the gap between germline ends came to 15 bases. The CDR3 length is 14 residues. Germline CDR1 and CDR2: SGHTA and FQGNSA. This chain's CDR3 is CASSPDRWMNEQFF. The CDR3 nucleotides are TGTGCCAGCAGCCCTGACAGGTGGATGAATGAGCAGTTCTTC.

This clonotype was seen repeatedly, ten times or more. This chain connects TRBV12-3 or TRBV12-4 to TRBJ1-2, with D tentatively TRBD1 (5 bases). The CDR3 is made up of 13 amino acids. V was cut by 4 bases and J by 7 bases, with 13 bases left in between. This chain's CDR3 is CASSSAGTGGYTF. CDR3 in DNA: TGTGCCAGCAGTTCGGCAGGGACTGGTGGCTACACCTTC.

CDR3 sequence reads: CATSRDKWGGSGELFF. CDR3 DNA: TGTGCCACCAGCAGAGATAAATGGGGAGGTTCCGGGGAGCTGTTTTTT. This sequence joins TRBV15 and TRBJ2-2; weak D call: TRBD2 (6 bases). V lost 0 bases and J lost 6, with 14 bases in between. Germline CDR1 LNHNV, CDR2 YYDKDF (reference sequence). There are 16 residues in the CDR3.

The chain uses TRBV7-2 and TRBJ1-1; perhaps TRBD1 as D (6 bases). This CDR3 has 14 residues. Germline V lookup: CDR1 SGHTA, CDR2 FQGNSA. The V gene lost 6 bases and the J gene lost 1 base, with 12 bases spanning the gap. CDR3 sequence: CASRDDRKNTEAFF. CDR3 DNA: TGTGCCAGCAGAGATGACAGGAAGAACACTGAAGCTTTCTTT.

Ten or more counts support this clonotype. V gene TRBV6-5 combines with J gene TRBJ2-7, with TRBD1 matching 10 bases. The CDR3 spans 13 residues. With V trimmed by 5 bases and J by 10 bases, 8 bases remained unmatched. Per germline, CDR1 MNHEY and CDR2 SVGAGI. The CDR3 region has the DNA TGTGCCAGCAGTGAAGGGACAGGGGTTGAACAGTACTTC. Residues: CASSEGTGVEQYF.

The table lists this clonotype with many counts. V is TRBV18 and J is TRBJ2-5; possibly TRBD1 for D (6 bases). Germline lookup yields CDR1 KGHSH and CDR2 LQKENI. The CDR3 consists of 14 residues. With 3 bases removed from V and 2 bases from J, the gap between germline ends came to 10 bases. The CDR3 DNA sequence: TGTGCCAGCTCACCGCGGACAGCGCAAGAGACCCAGTACTTC. It yields the protein CASSPRTAQETQYF.

This clonotype was counted only a few times. This chain uses TRBV6-5 with TRBJ2-6, with D possibly TRBD2 on 6 matching bases. The germline V gene has CDR1 MNHEY and CDR2 SVGAGI. Deletions cut 4 bases from V and 1 base from J, with 14 bases between. The CDR3 extends over 17 amino acids. The chain's CDR3 is CASSSWMGGSGANVLTF. DNA of the CDR3: TGTGCCAGCAGTTCTTGGATGGGGGGATCTGGGGCCAACGTCCTGACTTTC.

This clonotype was found many times. The CDR3 coding sequence is TGCGCCAGCAGCTTGAGGCAGACGAACACTGAAGCTTTCTTT. Translated, it gives CASSLRQTNTEAFF. V and J are TRBV5-1 and TRBJ1-1; D gene ambiguous. The V gene lost 1 base and the J gene lost 1 base, with 8 bases spanning the gap. The CDR3 totals 14 residues. Germline CDR1 reads SGHRS; CDR2 reads YFSETQ.

This clonotype was observed a handful of times. The chain links TRBV4-1 to TRBJ2-2; D may be TRBD1 or TRBD2 (7 bases each). The CDR3 spans 17 residues. Trimming took 5 bases from V and 3 from J, leaving 19 bases between them. Germline V gene lookup returns CDR1 MGHRA and CDR2 YSYEKL. The DNA of the CDR3 is TGCGCCAGCAGCAAAAGCCCCCCAGGGGGGGACACCGGGGAGCTGTTTTTT. It translates to CASSKSPPGGDTGELFF.

By its share, this clonotype is medium-sized. This chain connects TRBV28 to TRBJ2-7; D not certain. There are 12 residues in the CDR3. CDR1 and CDR2 from the germline V gene are MDHEN and SYDVKM. Between the trimmed V and J ends, which lost 3 bases and 3 bases, there was a span of 6 bases. As DNA, the CDR3 is TGTGCCAGCAGTTTGGTAAACTACGAGCAGTACTTC. Translation gives CASSLVNYEQYF.

This clonotype was seen only a few times. The V gene is TRBV5-1, the J gene TRBJ2-7, with 11 positions matching TRBD2. Unmatched junction bases numbered 5, after V lost 3 bases and J lost 6 bases. CDR1 is SGHRS, CDR2 YFSETQ, per germline. This CDR3 contains 14 residues. For the CDR3, the DNA is TGCGCCAGCAGCTCCCCCGGGACTAGCGGCGAGCAGTACTTC. Translation gives CASSSPGTSGEQYF.

In this sample, this clonotype turned up many times. The rearrangement joins TRBV4-2 to TRBJ2-2; TRBD2 aligns across 7 bases. With V trimmed by 4 bases and J by 2 bases, 10 bases remained unmatched. In germline, CDR1 is LGHNA, CDR2 YNFKEQ. This CDR3 comprises 17 residues. CDR3 sequence reads: CASSPQRASGNTGELFF. CDR3 nucleotide sequence: TGTGCCAGCAGCCCCCAGAGGGCTAGCGGAAACACCGGGGAGCTGTTTTTT.

This clonotype was seen repeatedly, ten times or more. This chain uses TRBV14 with TRBJ1-2, with a weak D call TRBD1 (5 bases). Trimming removed 4 bases from V and 3 bases from J, with 15 bases in between. There are 15 residues in the CDR3. The V gene's germline CDR1 is SGHDN and CDR2 FVKESK. The CDR3 protein is CASSRTGSWDYGYTF. In nucleotides, the CDR3 is TGTGCCAGCAGCCGTACAGGCTCTTGGGACTATGGCTACACCTTC.

There are many counts of this clonotype. A read error may account for a junction end that differs from germline. This chain uses TRBV10-3 with TRBJ2-7, with D unresolved. CDR3 length: 11 amino acids. Germline-derived CDR1 and CDR2 are ENHRY and SYGVKD. The DNA for the CDR3 is TGTGCCAGCAGTGGCCCCTATGAACAGTACTTC. It specifies CASSGPYEQYF.

The rearrangement joins TRBV3-1 to TRBJ1-5; D may be TRBD1 (5 bases). The germline CDR1 and CDR2 sequences are LGHDT and YNNKEL (reference sequence). V lost 1 base to trimming and J lost 3 bases, with 13 bases between them. The CDR3 has 16 amino acids. CDR3 loop: CASSQGGRLLNQPQHF. CDR3 coding DNA: TGTGCCAGCAGCCAAGGGGGACGGCTACTCAATCAGCCCCAGCATTTT.

Many counts were recorded for this clonotype. The J gene is TRBJ2-7, the V gene TRBV13, with D perhaps TRBD2 (6 bases). The V gene lost 8 bases and the J gene lost 10 bases, with 18 bases spanning the gap. The length of the CDR3 is 12 residues. Germline CDR1 is PRHDT and CDR2 is FYEKMQ (reference sequence). CDR3 DNA: TGTGCCAGCTCTCTCTCAGGGCGGGAACAGTACTTC. Translated, it gives CASSLSGREQYF.